This T cell receptor beta chain was captured in a study of blood T cell repertoires in COVID-19. About the research overall: COVID-19 samples, acute and convalescent, were from the United States, Italy and Spain. Nucleic acid was either cDNA or gDNA, and it came from T cells, B-cell-depleted T cells, or PBMCs.

In the authors' workflow: From reference gene primer amplification, estimates of nucleated cell counts were derived. Profiled with immunoSEQ multiplex PCR; TCRdb holds only in-frame clones, not every one. That table is the source of V, J and clone size, and D and trimming were worked out from the DNA. The sample comprises some 140,000 clones, around 84% of which are singletons, and 17% rests with the top ten. The CDR3 is 14 residues long. Between the trimmed V and J ends, which lost 4 bases and 5 bases, there was a span of 15 bases. Germline V lookup: CDR1 SGHNT, CDR2 YYREEE (reference sequence). This chain joins TRBV5-4 and TRBJ1-1; possibly TRBD1 for D (5 bases). The sequence came from an elderly woman with acute or convalescent COVID-19. Sequences were obtained from peripheral blood. The CDR3 sequence is CASSAPGGGTEAFF. The CDR3 region has the DNA TGTGCCAGCAGCGCCCCGGGGGGTGGGACTGAAGCTTTCTTT. Full variable domain (rest looked up from reference TRBV5-4 and TRBJ1-1): ETGVTQSPTHLIKTRGQQVTLRCSSQSGHNTVSWYQQALGQGPQFIFQYYREEENGRGNFPPRFSGLQFPNYSSELNVNALELDDSALYLCASSAPGGGTEAFFGQGTRLTVV.